This T cell receptor beta chain was identified during a study of control samples from healthy donors and cancer patients. The CDR3 extends over 15 amino acids. CDR1 is MNHEY, CDR2 SVGAGI, per germline. Trimming took 6 bases from V and 1 from J; bases not matched to a gene: 7. Generated by immunoSEQ multiplex PCR, the TCRdb table keeps only in-frame clones and is missing some. The table has around 180,000 clones, under 95% seen once. The specimen was blood. The receptor was isolated from a woman between 18 and 29 years old in good health. This rearrangement joins TRBV6-5 to TRBJ1-1; the match to TRBD1 covers 8 bases. CDR3 protein: CASRRGQEGNTEAFF. The DNA for the CDR3 is TGTGCCAGCAGGAGGGGACAGGAGGGGAACACTGAAGCTTTCTTT.